What follows are 21 T cell receptor beta chains derived from one specimen sequenced in a study of OX40 agonist ivuxolimab in advanced cancers. Measured with immunoSEQ multiplex PCR; TCRdb has only the in-frame clones, and not every one. Here the sample spans around 55,000 clones, more than 75% being singletons. Sequencing was performed on CD4+ or CD8+ T cells sorted from blood, taken in a trial of the OX40 agonist ivuxolimab. These receptors came from an adult with an advanced solid tumor such as melanoma, head and neck, liver or kidney cancer.

The V and J genes are TRBV7-9 and TRBJ2-1, with D uncertain. Deletions cut 2 bases from V and 2 bases from J, with 13 bases between. The germline CDR1 and CDR2 sequences are SEHNR and FQNEAQ (reference sequence). This CDR3 comprises 16 residues. In nucleotides, the CDR3 is TGTGCCAGCAGCTTACCCCCGCAGCTCACCTACAATGAGCAGTTCTTC. Its protein is CASSLPPQLTYNEQFF. Filled out from reference TRBV7-9 and TRBJ2-1, the complete variable domain reads DTGVSQNPRHKITKRGQNVTFRCDPISEHNRLYWYRQTLGQGPEFLTYFQNEAQLEKSRLLSDRFSAERPKGSFSTLEIQRTEQGDSAMYLCASSLPPQLTYNEQFFGPGTRLTVL.

This rearrangement joins TRBV2 to TRBJ1-3; D might be TRBD1 (5 bases). Germline V gene data show CDR1 as SNHLY and CDR2 as FYNNEI. Trimming cost V 2 bases and J 4 bases, with 15 bases left between them. The CDR3 covers 16 residues. The CDR3 spells CASSESGGVRGNTIYF. Here the CDR3 DNA reads TGTGCCAGCAGTGAATCGGGGGGGGTGCGAGGAAACACCATATATTTT.

The chain has TRBV29-1 and TRBJ2-7; the match to TRBD2 covers 7 bases. The CDR3 loop spans 13 amino acids. CDR1 and CDR2 from the germline V gene are SQVTM and ANQGSEA. With V trimmed by 7 bases and J by 0 bases, 6 bases remained unmatched. CDR3 region: CSAVLATSYEQYF. Written as DNA, the CDR3 is TGCAGCGCTGTACTAGCGACCTCCTACGAGCAGTACTTC.

The gene calls are TRBV4-1 and TRBJ2-5; the D is unclear. This CDR3 is 13 amino acids long. Trimming stripped 4 bases from V and 4 bases from J, with 10 bases between. Per the germline V gene, CDR1 is MGHRA and CDR2 is YSYEKL. The CDR3 here is CASSRGPAETQYF. In DNA, the CDR3 is TGCGCCAGCAGCCGTGGGCCCGCAGAGACCCAGTACTTC.

This clone was counted only a few times. The chain carries TRBV19 and TRBJ2-2, with 11 positions matching TRBD2. The germline gives CDR1 LNHDA, CDR2 SQIVND (reference sequence). The CDR3 totals 15 residues. J gave up 6 bases and V 4 bases, and 4 bases lay outside the gene matches. The DNA of the CDR3 is TGTGCCAGTAGTACACTAGCGGGAGAACCCGGGGAGCTGTTTTTT. Residues: CASSTLAGEPGELFF.

This chain uses TRBV9 with TRBJ2-2, with 8 bases aligning to TRBD2. The CDR3 has 15 amino acids. The V gene end was trimmed by 0 bases and the J gene end by 8 bases; junction bases not matched to a gene: 6. Germline V gives CDR1 SGDLS, CDR2 YYNGEE. CDR3 loop: CASSVGGGLNGELFF. The DNA of the CDR3 is TGTGCCAGCAGCGTAGGCGGGGGGCTAAATGGGGAGCTGTTTTTT.

The count of this clone is one. This chain uses TRBV27 with TRBJ2-6; D is possibly TRBD1 or TRBD2 (5 bases each). CDR3 length equals 16 residues. The V and J ends lost 6 bases and 0 bases respectively, with 12 bases between them. The V gene's germline CDR1 is MNHEY and CDR2 SMNVEV (reference sequence). CDR3 sequence (DNA): TGTGCCAGCAGGCCCGGGGCTTCCTCTGGGGCCAACGTCCTGACTTTC. Translating gives CASRPGASSGANVLTF.

The rearrangement uses TRBV19 and TRBJ1-5, with 8 bases lining up with TRBD1. V lost 6 bases and J lost 0; bases outside the gene matches: 4. The CDR3 totals 15 residues. CDR1 and CDR2 (germline): LNHDA, SQIVND (reference sequence). In DNA form, the CDR3 reads TGTGCCAGTAGGGGGGACAGGAGTAGCAATCAGCCCCAGCATTTT. It specifies CASRGDRSSNQPQHF.

V is TRBV27 and J is TRBJ2-7; weak D call: TRBD2 (5 bases). This CDR3 has 14 residues. CDR1 and CDR2 from the germline V gene are MNHEY and SMNVEV (reference sequence). Trimming removed 1 base at V and 1 base at J, with 8 bases between. CDR3 sequence reads: CASSLLDSSYEQYF. CDR3 bases: TGTGCCAGCAGTTTATTGGACTCTTCCTACGAGCAGTACTTC.

The V gene is TRBV6-1, the J gene TRBJ2-1; 8 nucleotides line up with TRBD2. Germline V lookup: CDR1 MNHNS, CDR2 SASEGT. Germline trimming cut 5 bases from V and 1 base from J; bases unmatched to any gene: 1. The CDR3 covers 14 residues. CDR3 sequence: CASSLAGSYNEQFF. In DNA, the CDR3 is TGTGCCAGCAGTTTAGCGGGATCCTACAATGAGCAGTTCTTC.

J is TRBJ1-1 and V is TRBV6-5; TRBD1 agrees at 7 bases. J lost 0 bases, V lost 6 bases, and 4 bases had no gene match. This CDR3 contains 14 residues. Germline CDR1 reads MNHEY; CDR2 reads SVGAGI. CDR3 amino acids: CASSNRGMNTEAFF. The CDR3 DNA sequence: TGTGCCAGCAGCAACAGGGGCATGAACACTGAAGCTTTCTTT.

This chain uses TRBV19 with TRBJ1-1; the D gene is possibly TRBD1 (6 bases). Trimming stripped 9 bases from V and 0 bases from J, with 17 bases between. The CDR3 has 15 amino acids. Germline-derived CDR1 and CDR2 are LNHDA and SQIVND (reference sequence). The CDR3 loop reads CASVGGARLNTEAFF. CDR3 bases: TGTGCCAGCGTGGGGGGGGCGAGGTTGAACACTGAAGCTTTCTTT. Drawing the rest from reference TRBV19 and TRBJ1-1, the complete variable domain is DGGITQSPKYLFRKEGQNVTLSCEQNLNHDAMYWYRQDPGQGLRLIYYSQIVNDFQKGDIAEGYSVSREKKESFPLTVTSAQKNPTAFYLCASVGGARLNTEAFFGQGTRLTVV.

The chain recombines TRBV28 with TRBJ1-5, with D perhaps TRBD1 (6 bases). Germline assignment: CDR1 MDHEN and CDR2 SYDVKM. Trimming stripped 6 bases from V and 7 bases from J, with 13 bases between. The CDR3 is 13 amino acids. In nucleotides, the CDR3 is TGTGCCAGCAGCCCGGACAGCCTCCAGCCCCAGCATTTT. It codes for CASSPDSLQPQHF. Looking up the rest from reference TRBV28 and TRBJ1-5 gives the full variable domain: DVKVTQSSRYLVKRTGEKVFLECVQDMDHENMFWYRQDPGLGLRLIYFSYDVKMKEKGDIPEGYSVSREKKERFSLILESASTNQTSMYLCASSPDSLQPQHFGDGTRLSIL.

The chain joins TRBV11-3 to TRBJ2-1; 12 nucleotides align to TRBD2. The CDR3 is 15 residues long. The junction had 3 bases not matched to a gene; V was cut back by 2 bases and J by 7 bases. CDR1 and CDR2 from the germline V gene are SGHNT and YENEEA. CDR3 amino acids: CASSLLAGGFNEQFF. DNA of the CDR3: TGTGCCAGCAGCTTACTAGCGGGAGGGTTTAATGAGCAGTTCTTC.

The V gene is TRBV19, the J gene TRBJ1-1; TRBD1 matches 8 bases. The CDR3 runs to 14 residues. Germline CDR1 is LNHDA and CDR2 is SQIVND (reference sequence). Losses at the gene ends were 8 bases for V and 3 bases for J; bases not matched to a gene: 8. CDR3 region: CASRRQGRYTEAFF. Here the CDR3 DNA reads TGTGCCAGTCGAAGACAGGGGAGGTACACTGAAGCTTTCTTT.

The gene calls are TRBV28 and TRBJ2-3, with D maybe TRBD1 (6 bases). The CDR3 totals 14 residues. Germline CDR1 and CDR2: MDHEN and SYDVKM. The V end was cut by 4 bases, the J end by 6 bases, with 14 bases between. CDR3 in amino acids: CASSYRDTGDTQYF. The CDR3 coding sequence is TGTGCCAGCAGTTACCGGGACACAGGGGATACGCAGTATTTT. Complete variable domain (other parts from reference TRBV28 and TRBJ2-3): DVKVTQSSRYLVKRTGEKVFLECVQDMDHENMFWYRQDPGLGLRLIYFSYDVKMKEKGDIPEGYSVSREKKERFSLILESASTNQTSMYLCASSYRDTGDTQYFGPGTRLTVL.

This chain connects TRBV28 to TRBJ1-2; no reliable D call. V lost 6 bases and J 3 bases, leaving 8 bases between the germline ends. The CDR3 runs 12 residues. Germline CDR1 is MDHEN and CDR2 is SYDVKM. In DNA form, the CDR3 reads TGTGCCAGCAGGCTCCGGGACTATGGCTACACCTTC. This gives the protein CASRLRDYGYTF.

The rearrangement uses TRBV18 and TRBJ1-2; TRBD1 might be the D (5 bases). The germline CDR1 and CDR2 sequences are KGHSH and LQKENI. The CDR3 has 14 residues. Between the trimmed V and J ends, which lost 4 bases and 2 bases, there was a span of 11 bases. CDR3: CASSQGVANYGYTF. DNA of the CDR3: TGTGCCAGCTCACAAGGGGTGGCGAACTATGGCTACACCTTC.

The chain employs TRBV7-9 and TRBJ2-7, with 8 bases aligning to TRBD2. Germline CDR1 is SEHNR and CDR2 is FQNEAQ (reference sequence). CDR3 size: 16 residues. Trimming at V came to 5 bases and at J to 2 bases, leaving 11 bases not matched to a gene. CDR3 DNA sequence: TGTGCCAGCAGCCGACTACTGAGCGGGGGTACCTACGAGCAGTACTTC. As protein: CASSRLLSGGTYEQYF. Looking up the rest from reference TRBV7-9 and TRBJ2-7 gives the full variable domain: DTGVSQNPRHKITKRGQNVTFRCDPISEHNRLYWYRQTLGQGPEFLTYFQNEAQLEKSRLLSDRFSAERPKGSFSTLEIQRTEQGDSAMYLCASSRLLSGGTYEQYFGPGTRLTVT.

The chain is built from TRBV19 and TRBJ2-7, with D possibly matching TRBD2 (5 bases). CDR3 length: 13 amino acids. The V gene lost 4 bases and the J gene lost 3 bases, with 10 bases spanning the gap. CDR1 and CDR2 (germline): LNHDA, SQIVND (reference sequence). This CDR3 reads CASSTGLFYEQYF. For the CDR3, the DNA is TGTGCCAGTAGTACAGGACTTTTCTACGAGCAGTACTTC.

The rearrangement links TRBV19 to TRBJ2-3; no definite D call. The CDR3 has 14 residues. Trimming cost V 3 bases and J 0 bases, with 7 bases left between them. Germline CDR1 is LNHDA and CDR2 is SQIVND (reference sequence). Here the CDR3 reads CASSIQVSTDTQYF. The CDR3 region has the DNA TGTGCCAGTAGTATCCAGGTTAGCACAGATACGCAGTATTTT.